The clone carrying this T cell receptor beta chain was found a few times. Its antigen is undetermined. Germline V CDR1 and CDR2: SQVTM, ANQGSEA. CDR3 length: 13 residues. Trimming took 2 bases from V and 10 from J; bases not matched to a gene: 9. The data were obtained in a study of T-cell reconstitution after alpha-beta-depleted transplantation in children. General observations from the study: Several hundred rapidly expanded clones from non-depleted graft cells reportedly supplied alpha-beta T cells about two months post-transplant.

Construction of the TCRbeta library involved unique molecular identifiers. One entry per CDR3 protein results from TCRdb running MiXCR on the PCR reads. The data show about 110,000 distinct CDR3 sequences, roughly 24% seen once. This rearrangement joins TRBV29-1 to TRBJ1-1; 8 bases are a match to TRBD1. Here the sequenced sample was PBMCs, mostly from graft donor cells, taken 180 days after TCRalphabeta/CD19-depleted stem cell transplant. The TCR comes from a male patient aged 2 to 9 who had a stem cell transplant for chronic granulomatous disease, so the T cells may come from the graft donor. The CDR3 region is CSVELDRAFVAFF. CDR3 DNA sequence: TGCAGCGTTGAACTGGACAGGGCCTTTGTAGCTTTCTTT.